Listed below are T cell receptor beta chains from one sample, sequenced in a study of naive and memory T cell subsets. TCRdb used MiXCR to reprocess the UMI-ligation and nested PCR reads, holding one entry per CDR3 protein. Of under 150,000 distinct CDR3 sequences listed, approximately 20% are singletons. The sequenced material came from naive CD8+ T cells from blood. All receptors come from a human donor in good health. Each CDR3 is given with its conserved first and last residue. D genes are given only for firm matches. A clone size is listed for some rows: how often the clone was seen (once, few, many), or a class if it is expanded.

CASSQASRWGINEQFF,TGTGCCAGCAGCCAAGCTTCCAGATGGGGCATCAATGAGCAGTTCTTC,TRBJ2-1,few,-,TRBV3-1
CVSSLGTGYEQYF,TGTGTTAGCAGCTTAGGGACAGGGTACGAGCAGTACTTC,TRBJ2-7,-,TRBD1,TRBV7-7
CASSSTRNNEQFF,TGTGCCAGCAGCTCGACTAGAAACAATGAGCAGTTCTTC,TRBJ2-1,-,-,TRBV7-9
CASSPLAATGELFF,TGTGCCAGCAGCCCACTCGCGGCAACCGGGGAGCTGTTTTTT,TRBJ2-2,few,-,TRBV7-6
CASSPSWSNTEAFF,TGTGCCAGCAGTCCCTCCTGGTCGAACACTGAAGCTTTCTTT,TRBJ1-1,-,-,TRBV6-5
CAWTGLAGDYNEQFF,TGTGCCTGGACCGGACTAGCGGGAGACTACAATGAGCAGTTCTTC,TRBJ2-1,-,TRBD2,TRBV30
CANPGTDTQYF,TGTGCCAACCCGGGGACAGATACGCAGTATTTT,TRBJ2-3,-,-,TRBV12-3/TRBV12-4
CASSQDGRELDLSYNEQFF,TGTGCCAGCAGCCAAGATGGGCGGGAGCTGGATCTCTCCTACAATGAGCAGTTCTTC,TRBJ2-1,-,TRBD2,TRBV14
CASSTRQLDYEQYF,TGTGCCAGCAGCACACGACAGCTAGACTACGAGCAGTACTTC,TRBJ2-7,-,-,TRBV7-9
CATSRDERAGDTDTQYF,TGTGCCACCAGCAGAGATGAGCGGGCGGGGGACACAGATACGCAGTATTTT,TRBJ2-3,-,TRBD2,TRBV15
CASSGPSRTGETQYF,TGTGCCAGCAGTGGCCCGTCGAGGACAGGAGAGACCCAGTACTTC,TRBJ2-5,-,TRBD1,TRBV6-1
CASSLSGGFDEQYF,TGTGCCAGCAGCCTCTCCGGGGGGTTCGACGAGCAGTACTTC,TRBJ2-7,few,TRBD2,TRBV12-3/TRBV12-4
CASSLVGKGDEQYF,TGTGCCAGCAGCTTGGTGGGTAAGGGGGACGAGCAGTACTTC,TRBJ2-7,many,-,TRBV5-4
CASSPLTSGTYNEQFF,TGTGCCAGCAGTCCCCTGACTAGCGGAACCTACAATGAGCAGTTCTTC,TRBJ2-1,-,TRBD2,TRBV27
CASRIGTSNNEQFF,TGTGCCAGCAGGATCGGGACTAGCAACAATGAGCAGTTCTTC,TRBJ2-1,-,TRBD2,TRBV27